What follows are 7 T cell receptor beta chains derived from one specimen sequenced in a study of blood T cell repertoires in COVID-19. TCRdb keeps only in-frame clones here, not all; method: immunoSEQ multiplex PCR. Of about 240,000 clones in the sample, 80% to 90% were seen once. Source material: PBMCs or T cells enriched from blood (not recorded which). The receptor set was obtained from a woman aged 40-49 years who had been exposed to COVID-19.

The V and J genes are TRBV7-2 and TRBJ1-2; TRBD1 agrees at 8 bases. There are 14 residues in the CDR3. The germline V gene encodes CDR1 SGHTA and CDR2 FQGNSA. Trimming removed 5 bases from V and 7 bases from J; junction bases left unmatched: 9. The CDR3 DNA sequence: TGTGCCAGCAGCCCGCGACAGGGGACGGGTGGCTACACCTTC. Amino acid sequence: CASSPRQGTGGYTF. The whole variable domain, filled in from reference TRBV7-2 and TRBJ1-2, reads GAGVSQSPSNKVTEKGKDVELRCDPISGHTALYWYRQSLGQGLEFLIYFQGNSAPDKSGLPSDRFSAERTGGSVSTLTIQRTQQEDSAVYLCASSPRQGTGGYTFGSGTRLTVV.

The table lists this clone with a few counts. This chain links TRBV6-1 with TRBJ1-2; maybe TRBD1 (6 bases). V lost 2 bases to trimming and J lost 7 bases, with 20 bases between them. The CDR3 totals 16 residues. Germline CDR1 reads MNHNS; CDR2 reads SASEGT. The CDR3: CASSEPYGLGQPGYTF. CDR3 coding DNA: TGTGCCAGCAGTGAACCGTATGGTTTAGGACAGCCTGGCTACACCTTC.

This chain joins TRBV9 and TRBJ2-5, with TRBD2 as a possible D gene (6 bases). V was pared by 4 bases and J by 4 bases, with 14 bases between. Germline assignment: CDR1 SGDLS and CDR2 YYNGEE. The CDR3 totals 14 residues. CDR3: CASSTPGVGETQYF. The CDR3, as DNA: TGTGCCAGCAGCACCCCGGGGGTCGGAGAGACCCAGTACTTC.

CDR3 loop: CASSLEGDTEAFF. The CDR3 coding sequence is TGTGCCAGCAGCTTAGAGGGAGACACTGAAGCTTTCTTT. The gene calls are TRBV7-3 and TRBJ1-1; D gene unclear. The germline CDR1 and CDR2 sequences are SGHTA and FQGTGA. The CDR3 runs to 13 residues. V lost 2 bases, J lost 3 bases, and 7 bases lay in between.

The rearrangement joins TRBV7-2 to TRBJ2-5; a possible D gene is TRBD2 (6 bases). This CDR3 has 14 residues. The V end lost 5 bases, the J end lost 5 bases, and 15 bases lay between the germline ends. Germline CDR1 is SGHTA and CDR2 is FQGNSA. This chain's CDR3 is CASSLASAVETQYF. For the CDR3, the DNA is TGTGCCAGCAGCCTGGCTAGCGCGGTGGAGACCCAGTACTTC.

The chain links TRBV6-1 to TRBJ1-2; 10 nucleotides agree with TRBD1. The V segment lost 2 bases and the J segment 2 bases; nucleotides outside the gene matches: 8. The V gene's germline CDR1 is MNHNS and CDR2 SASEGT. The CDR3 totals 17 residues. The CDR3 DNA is TGTGCCAGCAGTGAACCCCGGGGGACAGGGGAGAACTATGGCTACACCTTC. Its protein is CASSEPRGTGENYGYTF.

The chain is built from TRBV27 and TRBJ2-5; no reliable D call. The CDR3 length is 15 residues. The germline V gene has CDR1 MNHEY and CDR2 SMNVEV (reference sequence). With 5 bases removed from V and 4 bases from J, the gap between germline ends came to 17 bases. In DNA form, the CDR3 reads TGTGCCAGCAGTAAGCTAGATAGACGTATAGAGACCCAGTACTTC. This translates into CASSKLDRRIETQYF.